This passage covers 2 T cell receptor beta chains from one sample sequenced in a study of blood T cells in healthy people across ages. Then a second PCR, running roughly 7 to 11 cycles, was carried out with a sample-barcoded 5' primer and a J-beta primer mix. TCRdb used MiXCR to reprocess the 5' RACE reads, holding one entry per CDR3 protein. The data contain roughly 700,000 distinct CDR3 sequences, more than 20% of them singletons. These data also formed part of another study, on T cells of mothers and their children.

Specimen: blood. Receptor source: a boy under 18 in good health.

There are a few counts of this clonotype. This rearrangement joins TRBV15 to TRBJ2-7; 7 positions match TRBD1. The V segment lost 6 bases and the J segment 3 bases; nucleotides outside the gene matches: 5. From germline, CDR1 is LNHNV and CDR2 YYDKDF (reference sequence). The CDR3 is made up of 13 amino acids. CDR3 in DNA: TGTGCCACCAGTCCGGGACAGTTCTACGAGCAGTACTTC. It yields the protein CATSPGQFYEQYF.

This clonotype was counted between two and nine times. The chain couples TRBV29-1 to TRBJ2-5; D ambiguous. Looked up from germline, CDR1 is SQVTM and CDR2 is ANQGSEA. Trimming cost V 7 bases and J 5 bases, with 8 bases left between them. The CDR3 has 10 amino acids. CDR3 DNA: TGCAGCGGGATTTCGGAGACCCAGTACTTC. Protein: CSGISETQYF.